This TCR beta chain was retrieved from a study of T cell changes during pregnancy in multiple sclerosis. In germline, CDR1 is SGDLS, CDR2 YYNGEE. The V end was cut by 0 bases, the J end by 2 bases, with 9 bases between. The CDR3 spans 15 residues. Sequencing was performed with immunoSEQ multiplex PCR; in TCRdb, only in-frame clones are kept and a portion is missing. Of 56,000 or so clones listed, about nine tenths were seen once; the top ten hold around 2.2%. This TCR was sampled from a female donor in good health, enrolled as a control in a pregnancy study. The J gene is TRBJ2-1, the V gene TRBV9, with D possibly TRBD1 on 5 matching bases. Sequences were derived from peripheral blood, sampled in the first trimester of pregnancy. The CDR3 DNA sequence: TGTGCCAGCAGCGTAGAAGGGGTGACCTACAATGAGCAGTTCTTC. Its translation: CASSVEGVTYNEQFF.